This T cell receptor beta chain was identified during a study of T-cell memory formation after mild COVID-19. The overall study: Across donors, TCR clusters were largely donor specific. Study results and limitations: Mainly CM and EM harbored the contracting CD4+ clones; mainly EMRA harbored the CD8+ ones. Pre-infection memory held some responding clones, suggesting pre-existing cross-reactive T cells responded.

V dropped 4 bases and J dropped 0 bases, with 14 bases sitting between them. There are 15 residues in the CDR3. Germline values: CDR1 SGHRS, CDR2 YFSETQ. TCRdb re-called the 5' RACE reads through MiXCR, storing one row per CDR3 protein. The data contain about half a million distinct CDR3 sequences, about 20% of them singletons. This clonotype was detected ten times or more. As yet, its antigen is unknown. The sample comprised PBMCs or a T cell subset sorted from them (not recorded which). This sequence joins TRBV5-1 and TRBJ2-7, with D perhaps TRBD1 (5 bases). This receptor was taken from an adult woman who had mild COVID-19 (a few samples of this study predate the infection). Cell type and time point are not known. In nucleotides, the CDR3 is TGCGCCAGCAGCCCTACGGCAGGGAACTCCTACGAGCAGTACTTC. As protein: CASSPTAGNSYEQYF.